This record covers a single T cell receptor beta chain. The genes are named according to mouse. Coverage ceases 4 residues before the CDR3 finishes, and the germline J gene fills in the end. These data originate in a study of CD8+ T cells in alopecia areata. Extracted RNA was reverse transcribed, and the resulting cDNA served as sequencing template. The method was immunoSEQ multiplex PCR; TCRdb's version includes in-frame clones alone and lacks a portion of them. The profile covers around 100,000 clones, none occurring a single time. The germline V and J ends were trimmed by 0 bases and 0 bases, with 9 bases remaining between them. Per the germline V gene, CDR1 is GKSSPN and CDR2 is SITVG. This CDR3 has 14 residues.

Sample: lesional skin. This clonotype was sampled from a C3H/HeJ mouse with alopecia areata. The strain's MHC type: H2-k. V gene TRBV31 combines with J gene TRBJ2-7; D perhaps matches TRBD1 (6 bases). CDR3 sequence: CAWSLDSHSYEQYF. The part of the CDR3 DNA that was read is TGTGCCTGGAGTCTGGACAGCCACTCCTAT.